These 8 T cell receptor beta chains share one sample of origin, sequenced in a study of response to subunit inactivated influenza vaccine. TCRdb re-derived calls from the RT-PCR reads in MiXCR, one entry per CDR3 protein. The sample holds 700,000 to 900,000 distinct CDR3 sequences, 21% seen once. The sequences come from PBMCs from blood, collected 5 to 6 days after vaccination. These receptor sequences come from a man aged 45-65 years who received an inactivated influenza vaccine.

J is TRBJ2-1 and V is TRBV6-1; 8 bases map to TRBD2. Per germline, CDR1 MNHNS and CDR2 SASEGT. Germline trimming cut 5 bases from V and 10 bases from J; bases unmatched to any gene: 13. The CDR3 has 15 amino acids. The chain's CDR3 is CASSQPGGGIREQFF. The CDR3 region has the DNA TGTGCCAGCAGTCAGCCCGGCGGGGGGATCCGGGAGCAGTTCTTC.

The V call is TRBV3-1, the J call TRBJ2-7; perhaps TRBD1 as D (7 bases). CDR1 and CDR2 from the germline V gene are LGHDT and YNNKEL (reference sequence). V was clipped by 4 bases and J by 6 bases, with 10 bases between them. The CDR3 runs 12 residues. CDR3 nucleotide sequence: TGTGCCAGCAGCCCCCAGGGGGGCGAGCAGTACTTC. Its translation: CASSPQGGEQYF.

This clonotype was observed a handful of times. V gene TRBV12-3 or TRBV12-4 combines with J gene TRBJ1-1, with 9 bases aligning to TRBD1. V lost 7 bases, J lost 5 bases, and 14 bases stayed unmatched. The CDR3 runs to 16 residues. Here the CDR3 DNA reads TGTGCCAGCAATTCCCGGGACAGGGTGGCTTGGACTGAAGCTTTCTTT. It translates to CASNSRDRVAWTEAFF.

This clonotype showed up just a few times. This rearrangement joins TRBV29-1 to TRBJ2-7; tentative D call: TRBD2 (6 bases). The CDR3 extends over 14 amino acids. The germline CDR1 and CDR2 sequences are SQVTM and ANQGSEA. V lost 0 bases to trimming and J lost 4 bases, with 13 bases between them. The CDR3 DNA sequence: TGCAGCGTTGAAGATACGCTAGCGCCTTACGAGCAGTACTTC. Protein sequence: CSVEDTLAPYEQYF.

V gene TRBV12-3 or TRBV12-4 combines with J gene TRBJ2-1; 9 bases map to TRBD2. The length of the CDR3 is 15 residues. J gave up 6 bases and V 1 base, and 4 bases lay outside the gene matches. CDR3 sequence (DNA): TGTGCCAGCAGTTTAGTAGCGGGGGCCCTCAATGAGCAGTTCTTC. Translating gives CASSLVAGALNEQFF.

The sample holds a few counts of this clonotype. The chain carries TRBV5-1 and TRBJ1-1, with a tentative D call TRBD1 (6 bases). Trimming stripped 5 bases from V and 3 bases from J, with 20 bases between. This CDR3 region has 16 residues. The germline CDR1 and CDR2 sequences are SGHRS and YFSETQ. The CDR3 DNA follows: TGCGCCAGCAGACGGACGGGACAACTTTCGTACACTGAAGCTTTCTTT. Protein: CASRRTGQLSYTEAFF.

This chain uses TRBV29-1 with TRBJ2-5; D is perhaps TRBD2 (5 bases). The CDR3 is 11 amino acids. Germline assignment: CDR1 SQVTM and CDR2 ANQGSEA. With 4 bases removed from V and 4 bases from J, the gap between germline ends came to 7 bases. CDR3: CSVGTGETQYF. The CDR3 nucleotides are TGCAGCGTTGGGACTGGAGAGACCCAGTACTTC. Drawing the rest from reference TRBV29-1 and TRBJ2-5, the complete variable domain is SAVISQKPSRDICQRGTSLTIQCQVDSQVTMMFWYRQQPGQSLTLIATANQGSEATYESGFVIDKFPISRPNLTFSTLTVSNMSPEDSSIYLCSVGTGETQYFGPGTRLLVL.

This clonotype has at least ten counts. This chain uses TRBV12-3 or TRBV12-4 with TRBJ1-5; D ambiguous. V lost 6 bases and J 7 bases, leaving 16 bases between the germline ends. The CDR3 contains 14 residues. This CDR3 reads CASSRTGRVQPQHF. In DNA form, the CDR3 reads TGTGCCAGCAGCCGAACGGGAAGAGTCCAGCCCCAGCATTTT.